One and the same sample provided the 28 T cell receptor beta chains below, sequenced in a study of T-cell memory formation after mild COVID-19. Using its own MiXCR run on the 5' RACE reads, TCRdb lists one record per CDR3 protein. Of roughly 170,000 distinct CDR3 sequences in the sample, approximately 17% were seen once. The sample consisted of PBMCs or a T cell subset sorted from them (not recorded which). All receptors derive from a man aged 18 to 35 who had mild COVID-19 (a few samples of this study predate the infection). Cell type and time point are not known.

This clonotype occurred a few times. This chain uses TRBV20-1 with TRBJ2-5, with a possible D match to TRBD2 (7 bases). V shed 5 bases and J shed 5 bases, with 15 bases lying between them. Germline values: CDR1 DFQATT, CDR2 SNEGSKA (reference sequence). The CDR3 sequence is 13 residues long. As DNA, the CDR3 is TGCAGTGCTCTATCGGGGGGCGCGGAGACCCAGTACTTC. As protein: CSALSGGAETQYF.

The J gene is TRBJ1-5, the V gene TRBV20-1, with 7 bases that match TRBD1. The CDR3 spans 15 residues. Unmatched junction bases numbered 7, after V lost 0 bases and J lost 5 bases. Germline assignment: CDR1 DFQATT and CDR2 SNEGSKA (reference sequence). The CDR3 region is CSARDVTGTDQPQHF. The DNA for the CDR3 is TGCAGTGCTAGAGATGTGACAGGGACGGATCAGCCCCAGCATTTT.

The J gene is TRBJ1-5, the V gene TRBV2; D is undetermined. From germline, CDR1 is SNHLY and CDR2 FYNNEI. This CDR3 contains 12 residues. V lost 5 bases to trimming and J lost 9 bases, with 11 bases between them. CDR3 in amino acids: CASSTDPTPQHF. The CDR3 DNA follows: TGTGCCAGCAGTACAGACCCCACGCCCCAGCATTTT.

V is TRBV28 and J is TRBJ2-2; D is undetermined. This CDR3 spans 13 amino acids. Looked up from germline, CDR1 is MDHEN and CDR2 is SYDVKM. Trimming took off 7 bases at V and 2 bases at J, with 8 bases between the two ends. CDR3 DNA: TGTGCCAGCAAACAGACAAACACCGGGGAGCTGTTTTTT. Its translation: CASKQTNTGELFF.

As DNA, the CDR3 is TGTGCCAGCAGCCCCGACAGGGTTTTGCGAGAAAAACTGTTTTTT. Protein sequence: CASSPDRVLREKLFF. This sequence joins TRBV28 and TRBJ1-4, with 7 bases fitting TRBD1. The length of the CDR3 is 15 residues. V gave up 6 bases and J gave up 8 bases; unmatched junction bases: 12. Germline-derived CDR1 and CDR2 are MDHEN and SYDVKM.

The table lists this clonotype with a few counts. CDR3 region: CASSALAGTGRGYTF. CDR3 nucleotide sequence: TGCGCCAGCAGCGCCCTCGCCGGGACAGGGAGAGGCTACACCTTC. The genes are TRBV5-1 and TRBJ1-2, with 9 bases matching TRBD1. The ends lost 4 bases at V and 8 bases at J; junction bases unmatched: 12. From germline, CDR1 is SGHRS and CDR2 YFSETQ. CDR3 length: 15 amino acids.

The CDR3: CASSTQGNGYTF. Here the CDR3 DNA reads TGTGCCAGCAGCACACAGGGGAATGGCTACACCTTC. The V and J genes are TRBV3-1 and TRBJ1-2, with 7 bases fitting TRBD1. The CDR3 sequence is 12 residues long. CDR1 and CDR2 from the germline V gene are LGHDT and YNNKEL (reference sequence). V trimming: 5 bases; J trimming: 6 bases; junction bases outside the gene matches: 3.

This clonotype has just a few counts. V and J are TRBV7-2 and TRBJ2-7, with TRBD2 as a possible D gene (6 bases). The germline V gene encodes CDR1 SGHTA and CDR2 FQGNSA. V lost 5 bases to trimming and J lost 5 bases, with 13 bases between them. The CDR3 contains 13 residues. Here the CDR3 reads CASSLWEEDEQYV. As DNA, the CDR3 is TGTGCCAGCAGCCTCTGGGAGGAGGACGAGCAGTACGTC.

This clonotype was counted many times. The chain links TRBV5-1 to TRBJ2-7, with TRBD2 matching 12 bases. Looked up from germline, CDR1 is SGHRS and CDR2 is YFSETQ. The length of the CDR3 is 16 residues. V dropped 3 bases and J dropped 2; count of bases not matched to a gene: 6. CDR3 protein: CASSWTLAGGAYEQYF. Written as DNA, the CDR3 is TGCGCCAGCAGCTGGACGCTAGCGGGGGGGGCCTACGAGCAGTACTTC.

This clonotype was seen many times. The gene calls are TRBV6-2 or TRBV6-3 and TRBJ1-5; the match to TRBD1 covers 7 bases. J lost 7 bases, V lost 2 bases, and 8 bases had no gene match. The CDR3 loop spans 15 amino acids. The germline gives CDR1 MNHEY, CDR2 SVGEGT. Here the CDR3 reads CASSYHERTGQPQHF. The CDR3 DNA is TGTGCCAGCAGTTACCACGAACGGACAGGACAGCCCCAGCATTTT.

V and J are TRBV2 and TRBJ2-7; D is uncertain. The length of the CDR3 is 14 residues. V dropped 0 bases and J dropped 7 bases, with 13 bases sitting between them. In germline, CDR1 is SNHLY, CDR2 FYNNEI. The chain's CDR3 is CASSEALGLWEQYV. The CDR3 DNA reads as TGTGCCAGCAGTGAAGCGTTGGGCCTCTGGGAGCAGTACGTC.

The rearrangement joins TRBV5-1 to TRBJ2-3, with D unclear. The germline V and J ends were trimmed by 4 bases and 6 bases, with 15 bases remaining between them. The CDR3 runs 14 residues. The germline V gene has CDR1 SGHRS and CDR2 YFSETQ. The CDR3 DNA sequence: TGCGCCAGCAGCGTCAGTGACCACCTGGATACGCAGTATTTT. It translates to CASSVSDHLDTQYF.

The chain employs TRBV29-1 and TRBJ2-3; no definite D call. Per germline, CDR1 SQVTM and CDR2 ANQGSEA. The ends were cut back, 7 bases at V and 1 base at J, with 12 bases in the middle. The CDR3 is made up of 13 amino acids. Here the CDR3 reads CSERRQGTDTQYF. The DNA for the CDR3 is TGCAGCGAGAGAAGGCAGGGCACAGATACGCAGTATTTT.

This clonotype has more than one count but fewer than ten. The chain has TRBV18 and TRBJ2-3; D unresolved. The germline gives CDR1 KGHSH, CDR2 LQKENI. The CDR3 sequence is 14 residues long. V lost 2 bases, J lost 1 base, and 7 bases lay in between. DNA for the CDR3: TGTGCCAGCTCACCAGGTGTGGGCACAGATACGCAGTATTTT. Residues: CASSPGVGTDTQYF.

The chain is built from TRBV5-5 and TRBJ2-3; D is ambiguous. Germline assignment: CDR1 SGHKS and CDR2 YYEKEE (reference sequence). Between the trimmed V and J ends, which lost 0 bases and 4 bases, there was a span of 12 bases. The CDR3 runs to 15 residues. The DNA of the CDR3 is TGTGCCAGCAGCTTGGGCCGCCATCTCGCAGATACGCAGTATTTT. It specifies CASSLGRHLADTQYF.

CDR3 residues: CASSVDRGRSPLHF. For the CDR3, the DNA is TGTGCCAGCAGCGTCGACAGGGGGCGATCACCCCTCCACTTT. The V gene is TRBV7-2, the J gene TRBJ1-6; 10 bases align to TRBD1. This CDR3 contains 14 residues. The germline gives CDR1 SGHTA, CDR2 FQGNSA. J was trimmed by 10 bases and V by 5 bases; bases with no gene match: 5.

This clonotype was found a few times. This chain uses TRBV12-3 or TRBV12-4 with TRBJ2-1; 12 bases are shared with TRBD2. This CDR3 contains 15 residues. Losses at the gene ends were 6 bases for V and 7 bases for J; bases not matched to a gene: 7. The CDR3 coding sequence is TGTGCCAGCAGACCTAGCGGGGGGGCCGGGAATGAGCAGTTCTTC. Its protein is CASRPSGGAGNEQFF.

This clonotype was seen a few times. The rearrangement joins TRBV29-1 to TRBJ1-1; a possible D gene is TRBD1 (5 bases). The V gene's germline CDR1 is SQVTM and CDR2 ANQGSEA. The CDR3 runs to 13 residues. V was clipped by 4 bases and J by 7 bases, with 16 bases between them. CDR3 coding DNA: TGCAGCGTTGGGTCGGGGGGGTTAGGTGAAGCTTTCTTT. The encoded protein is CSVGSGGLGEAFF.

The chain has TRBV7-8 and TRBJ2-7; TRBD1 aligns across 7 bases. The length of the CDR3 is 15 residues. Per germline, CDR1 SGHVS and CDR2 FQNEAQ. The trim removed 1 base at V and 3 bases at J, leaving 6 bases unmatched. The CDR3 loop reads CASSLGSGQLYEQYV. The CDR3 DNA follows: TGTGCCAGCAGCTTAGGGTCGGGACAGCTCTACGAGCAGTACGTC.

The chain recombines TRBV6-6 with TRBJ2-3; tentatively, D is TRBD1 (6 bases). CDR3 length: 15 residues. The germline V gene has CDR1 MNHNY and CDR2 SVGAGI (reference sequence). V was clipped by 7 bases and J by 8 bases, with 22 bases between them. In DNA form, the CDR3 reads TGTGCCAGCAATCCTGACGACAGGCTGAAGAGTACGCAGTATTTT. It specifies CASNPDDRLKSTQYF.

The CDR3 loop is CASSRDSGGYGYTF. Here the CDR3 DNA reads TGTGCCAGCAGCCGGGACAGCGGGGGCTATGGCTACACCTTC. The chain recombines TRBV3-1 with TRBJ1-2; TRBD1 aligns across 7 bases. V gave up 4 bases and J gave up 4 bases; unmatched junction bases: 6. Germline CDR1 is LGHDT and CDR2 is YNNKEL (reference sequence). This CDR3 region has 14 residues.

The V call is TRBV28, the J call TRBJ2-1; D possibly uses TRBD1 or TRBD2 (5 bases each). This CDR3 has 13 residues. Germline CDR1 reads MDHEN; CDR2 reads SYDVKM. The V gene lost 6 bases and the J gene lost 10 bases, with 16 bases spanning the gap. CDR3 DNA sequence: TGTGCCAGCAGGGACCCTTGGGGGAACGAGCAGTTCTTC. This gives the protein CASRDPWGNEQFF.

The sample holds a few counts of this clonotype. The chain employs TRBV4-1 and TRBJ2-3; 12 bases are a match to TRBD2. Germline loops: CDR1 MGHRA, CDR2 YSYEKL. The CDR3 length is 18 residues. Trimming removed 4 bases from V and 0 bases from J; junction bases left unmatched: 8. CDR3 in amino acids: CASSPRTSGDSSTDTQYF. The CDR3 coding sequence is TGCGCCAGCAGCCCCAGGACTAGCGGGGACTCTAGCACAGATACGCAGTATTTT.

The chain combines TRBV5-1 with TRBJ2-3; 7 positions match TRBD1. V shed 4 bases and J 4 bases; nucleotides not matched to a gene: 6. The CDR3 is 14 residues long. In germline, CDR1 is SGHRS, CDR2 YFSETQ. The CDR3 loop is CASSHPTGPDTQYF. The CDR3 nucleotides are TGCGCCAGCAGCCACCCGACAGGGCCAGATACGCAGTATTTT.

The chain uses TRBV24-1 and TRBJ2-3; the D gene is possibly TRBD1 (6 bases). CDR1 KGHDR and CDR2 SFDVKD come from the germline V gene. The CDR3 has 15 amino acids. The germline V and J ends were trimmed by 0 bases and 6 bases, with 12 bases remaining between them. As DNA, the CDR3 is TGTGCCACCAGTGATTTGGGCGCAGGGGCGGATACGCAGTATTTT. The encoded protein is CATSDLGAGADTQYF.

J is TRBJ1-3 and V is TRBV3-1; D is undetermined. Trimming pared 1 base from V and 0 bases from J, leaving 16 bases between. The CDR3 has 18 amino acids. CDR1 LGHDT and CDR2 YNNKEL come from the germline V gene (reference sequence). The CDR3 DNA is TGTGCCAGCAGCCAAGGAGACTTGTCAGGCCGCTCTGGAAACACCATATATTTT. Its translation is CASSQGDLSGRSGNTIYF.

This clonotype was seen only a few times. DNA of the CDR3: TGTGCCACCAGCAGAGATCCGAGAGGGACTAGCGGTTACGAGCAGTACGTC. It translates to CATSRDPRGTSGYEQYV. This chain connects TRBV15 to TRBJ2-7; 11 bases agree with TRBD2. Germline loops: CDR1 LNHNV, CDR2 YYDKDF (reference sequence). The CDR3 totals 17 residues. With V trimmed by 0 bases and J by 4 bases, 8 bases remained unmatched.

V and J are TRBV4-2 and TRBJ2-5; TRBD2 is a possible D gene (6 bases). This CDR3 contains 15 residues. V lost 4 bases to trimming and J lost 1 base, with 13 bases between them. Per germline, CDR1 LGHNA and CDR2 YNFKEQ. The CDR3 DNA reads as TGTGCCAGCAGCCCCGGGGACTCCACCCAAGAGACCCAGTACTTC. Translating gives CASSPGDSTQETQYF.